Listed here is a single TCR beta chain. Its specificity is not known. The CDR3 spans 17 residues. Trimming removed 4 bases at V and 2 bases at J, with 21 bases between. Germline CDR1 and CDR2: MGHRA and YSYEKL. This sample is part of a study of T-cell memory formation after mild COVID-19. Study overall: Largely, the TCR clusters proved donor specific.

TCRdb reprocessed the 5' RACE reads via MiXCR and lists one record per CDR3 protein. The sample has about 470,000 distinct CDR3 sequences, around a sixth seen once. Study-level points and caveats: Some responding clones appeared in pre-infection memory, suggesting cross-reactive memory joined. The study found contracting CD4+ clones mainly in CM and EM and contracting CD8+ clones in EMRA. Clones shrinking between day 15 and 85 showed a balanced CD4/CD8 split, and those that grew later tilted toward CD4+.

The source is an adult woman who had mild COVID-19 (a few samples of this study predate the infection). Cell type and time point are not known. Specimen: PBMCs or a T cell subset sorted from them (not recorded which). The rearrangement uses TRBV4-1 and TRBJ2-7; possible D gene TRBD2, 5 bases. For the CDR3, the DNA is TGCGCCAGCAGCCGCTTATGGAGGCCAGGCGCGACCTACGAGCAGTACTTC. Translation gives CASSRLWRPGATYEQYF.